This T cell receptor beta chain was captured in a study of Ad26.COV2.S vaccination and SARS-CoV-2 variants. Regarding treatment: around 19 received Ad26.COV2.S at low or high dose, single or two shots; roughly five received placebo; per-sample allocation not given. Specimen acquisition occurred on day 63 following the initial vaccine or placebo injection. The repertoire was sequenced with immunoSEQ multiplex PCR; TCRdb's copy has only in-frame clones and lacks some. The sample lists roughly 700,000 clones; more than 80% were seen once. Trimming at V came to 4 bases and at J to 7 bases, leaving 11 bases not matched to a gene. The CDR3 loop spans 16 amino acids. Germline V gives CDR1 SGHDT, CDR2 YYEEEE.

This chain joins TRBV5-6 and TRBJ1-5, with TRBD1 matching 10 bases. The sequence was collected from a person between 18 and 60 years old who received the Ad26.COV2.S COVID-19 vaccine or a placebo. The sequenced sample was peripheral blood, obtained in a trial of Ad26.COV2.S vaccine versus placebo. The CDR3 protein is CASSRQRQGARQPQHF. In nucleotides, the CDR3 is TGTGCCAGCAGCCGACAGAGACAGGGGGCGAGGCAGCCCCAGCATTTT.